This T cell receptor beta chain is from a study of blood T cell repertoires in COVID-19. Study context: Some COVID-19 samples were acute and others convalescent; all came from the United States, Italy and Spain. PBMCs, B-cell-depleted T cells, or T cells provided the cDNA or gDNA that made up the material.

V trimming: 2 bases; J trimming: 0 bases; junction bases outside the gene matches: 1. The CDR3 extends over 15 amino acids. Germline CDR1 SGHDT, CDR2 YYEEEE. Source study methods: Reference gene primer amplification in the assay estimated nucleated cell counts. The method was immunoSEQ multiplex PCR; TCRdb's version includes in-frame clones alone and lacks a portion of them. From that table come the V and J calls and clone size; the DNA was used to work out D and trimming. Of some 86,000 clones in the sample, under 90% are singletons; the top ten hold around 15%. This clonotype was sampled from a woman in her seventies with acute or convalescent COVID-19. The chain is built from TRBV5-6 and TRBJ1-3; 8 bases line up with TRBD1. The sequencing input was peripheral blood. CDR3: CASSFTGGSGNTIYF. The CDR3, as DNA: TGTGCCAGCAGCTTTACAGGGGGCTCTGGAAACACCATATATTTT.